This T cell receptor beta chain was captured by sequencing in a study of blood T cell repertoires in COVID-19. Original analysis: The assay estimated nucleated cells by amplifying reference gene primers. Repertoires were generated with immunoSEQ multiplex PCR, while TCRdb's copy carries only in-frame clones and drops some. Clone size and the V and J calls come from that table; the DNA yielded D and trimming. Here the sample spans under 140,000 clones, over 75% being singletons. This CDR3 has 15 amino acids. CDR1 SGHKS and CDR2 YYEKEE come from the germline V gene (reference sequence). Deletions cut 4 bases from V and 0 bases from J, with 11 bases between.

The source of this sequence is a woman older than 75 with active or convalescent COVID-19. Sequenced sample: peripheral blood. The chain couples TRBV5-5 to TRBJ2-1; D may be TRBD2 (5 bases). The CDR3 DNA reads TGTGCCAGCAGCGCGGACTTAAGCTCCTACAATGAGCAGTTCTTC. It codes for CASSADLSSYNEQFF.